The 27 T cell receptor beta chains given below trace back to one sample, sequenced in a study of T cell changes during pregnancy in multiple sclerosis. Profiling relied on immunoSEQ multiplex PCR, and the TCRdb table lists in-frame clones only, not all of them. The sample lists some 49,000 clones, 92% occurring once. This specimen was CD4+ T cells from peripheral blood mononuclear cells, taken in the second trimester of pregnancy. The origin of the receptors is a female donor in good health, enrolled as a control in a pregnancy study.

CDR3 amino acids: CASSLQGQGFLSGANVLTF. CDR3 DNA sequence: TGCGCCAGCAGCTTGCAGGGACAGGGCTTCCTCTCTGGGGCCAACGTCCTGACTTTC. The rearrangement joins TRBV5-1 to TRBJ2-6, with 9 bases matching TRBD1. Per the germline V gene, CDR1 is SGHRS and CDR2 is YFSETQ. The trim removed 1 base at V and 0 bases at J, leaving 8 bases unmatched. The CDR3 is made up of 19 amino acids.

The CDR3 DNA sequence: TGTGCCAGCTCACCTCAAAGGGGGCGCAAAGGGGATTCACCCCTCCACTTT. Protein: CASSPQRGRKGDSPLHF. The rearrangement uses TRBV18 and TRBJ1-6, with 7 bases identical to TRBD1. From germline, CDR1 is KGHSH and CDR2 LQKENI. This CDR3 comprises 17 residues. J gave up 8 bases and V 3 bases, and 13 bases lay outside the gene matches.

The chain combines TRBV5-1 with TRBJ2-5; 9 bases are shared with TRBD2. Germline CDR1 reads SGHRS; CDR2 reads YFSETQ. V shed 4 bases and J 0 bases; nucleotides not matched to a gene: 10. CDR3 length: 17 amino acids. The CDR3 loop reads CASSPSGRGGDQETQYF. CDR3 DNA sequence: TGCGCCAGCAGCCCTTCGGGGCGGGGGGGGGACCAAGAGACCCAGTACTTC.

The V gene is TRBV15, the J gene TRBJ1-2; 7 bases are shared with TRBD1. The germline V gene has CDR1 LNHNV and CDR2 YYDKDF (reference sequence). The CDR3 extends over 15 amino acids. J gave up 2 bases and V 3 bases, and 6 bases lay outside the gene matches. The CDR3 DNA is TGTGCCACCAGCAGTAGTAGGGACAGCAACTATGGCTACACCTTC. This gives the protein CATSSSRDSNYGYTF. Full variable domain (missing parts from reference TRBV15 and TRBJ1-2): DAMVIQNPRYQVTQFGKPVTLSCSQTLNHNVMYWYQQKSSQAPKLLFHYYDKDFNNEADTPDNFQSRRPNTSFCFLDIRSPGLGDTAMYLCATSSSRDSNYGYTFGSGTRLTVV.

The V and J genes are TRBV7-2 and TRBJ1-5; 9 positions agree with TRBD1. V was clipped by 5 bases and J by 0 bases; unmatched bases: 14. CDR1 SGHTA and CDR2 FQGNSA come from the germline V gene. The CDR3 length is 19 residues. CDR3 DNA sequence: TGTGCCAGCAGCCACAATCCGGGACAGGGACCTTATAGCAATCAGCCCCAGCATTTT. Translated: CASSHNPGQGPYSNQPQHF.

This rearrangement joins TRBV10-3 to TRBJ2-7; 7 positions match TRBD2. CDR3 length equals 14 residues. The germline V gene encodes CDR1 ENHRY and CDR2 SYGVKD. After removal of 4 bases from V and 5 bases from J, the junction contained 8 bases not matched to a gene. CDR3 sequence (DNA): TGTGCCATCAGTGGGGGCGGGGGTGTCGACGAGCAGTACTTC. Translating gives CAISGGGGVDEQYF.

As DNA, the CDR3 is TGTGCCAGCAGTGTCAGACAGGGAATCACCGGGGAGCTGTTTTTT. Translation gives CASSVRQGITGELFF. The chain employs TRBV6-5 and TRBJ2-2; 7 bases are shared with TRBD1. The V and J ends lost 5 bases and 4 bases, in that order; junction bases with no gene match: 7. CDR1 is MNHEY, CDR2 SVGAGI, per germline. CDR3 length: 15 amino acids.

In this sample, this clone turned up a few times. The CDR3 bases are TGCGCCAGCAGCTTGGCCCTGGCTAGCGGAGGGATCACCGGGGAGCTGTTTTTT. It translates to CASSLALASGGITGELFF. This rearrangement joins TRBV5-1 to TRBJ2-2; the match to TRBD2 covers 7 bases. This CDR3 region has 18 residues. Germline loops: CDR1 SGHRS, CDR2 YFSETQ. Trimming cost V 0 bases and J 4 bases; bases outside gene matches: 12.

This chain joins TRBV5-1 and TRBJ1-1, with D possibly being TRBD1 (5 bases). The CDR3 length is 14 residues. V was shortened by 4 bases and J by 0 bases, with 10 bases between the two germline ends. Germline V gene sequence: CDR1 SGHRS, CDR2 YFSETQ. CDR3 sequence reads: CASSVMTVNTEAFF. The CDR3 coding sequence is TGCGCCAGCAGCGTCATGACAGTGAACACTGAAGCTTTCTTT.

The gene calls are TRBV7-2 and TRBJ2-2; tentative D call: TRBD1 (6 bases). This CDR3 contains 13 residues. CDR1 is SGHTA and CDR2 is FQGNSA in the germline V gene. Trimming removed 5 bases at V and 8 bases at J, with 12 bases between. Here the CDR3 DNA reads TGTGCCAGCAGCATCTACAGGGAAGGGGAGCTGTTTTTT. As protein: CASSIYREGELFF.

J is TRBJ1-5 and V is TRBV5-8, with 10 bases matching TRBD1. V lost 4 bases to trimming and J lost 6 bases; unmatched junction nucleotides: 7. Germline values: CDR1 SGHTS, CDR2 YDEGEE. This CDR3 has 15 amino acids. The CDR3 protein is CASSRQGAIGQPQHF. The CDR3 DNA is TGTGCCAGCAGCCGACAGGGGGCCATAGGTCAGCCCCAGCATTTT.

The chain joins TRBV30 to TRBJ1-4; possible D gene TRBD1, 5 bases. The V end was cut by 3 bases, the J end by 0 bases, with 14 bases between. Germline V lookup: CDR1 GTSNPN, CDR2 SVGIG (reference sequence). The CDR3 has 16 amino acids. The CDR3, as DNA: TGTGCCTGGAGCAGAGGATCAGGGACAACTAATGAAAAACTGTTTTTT. Translation gives CAWSRGSGTTNEKLFF.

This rearrangement joins TRBV30 to TRBJ2-7, with D possibly matching TRBD2 (6 bases). The CDR3 extends over 13 amino acids. Trimming removed 4 bases from V and 2 bases from J, with 12 bases in between. Looked up from germline, CDR1 is GTSNPN and CDR2 is SVGIG (reference sequence). Written as DNA, the CDR3 is TGTGCCTGGACCCGGGACTTCGCCTACGAGCAGTACTTC. This translates into CAWTRDFAYEQYF.

The chain has TRBV19 and TRBJ1-2, with D hard to call. Deletions cut 7 bases from V and 4 bases from J, with 13 bases between. Per germline, CDR1 LNHDA and CDR2 SQIVND (reference sequence). This CDR3 spans 13 amino acids. The CDR3 sequence is CASTTWSPYGYTF. As DNA, the CDR3 is TGTGCCAGTACTACTTGGTCCCCCTATGGCTACACCTTC.

The chain recombines TRBV12-2 with TRBJ2-7; the tabulated D call, TRBD2, remains unverified against the DNA. TRBV12-2 is shown as a pseudogene. This CDR3 has 18 residues. CDR3 in DNA: TGTGCAAGTCGCTTGAAAACCGGAGCGGGGGACAAATCCTACGAGCAGTACTTC. Translating gives CASRLKTGAGDKSYEQYF.

The chain joins TRBV19 to TRBJ1-5; D is uncertain. Germline V gene sequence: CDR1 LNHDA, CDR2 SQIVND (reference sequence). The V end was cut by 7 bases, the J end by 6 bases, with 13 bases between. The CDR3 has 13 amino acids. The chain's CDR3 is CASMGGLGQPQHF. The CDR3 DNA sequence: TGTGCCAGTATGGGAGGGCTGGGTCAGCCCCAGCATTTT.

In its sample, this clone was seen once. In DNA form, the CDR3 reads TGTGCCAGCAGCGTAGTCCACAGGGGGAGCGAGCAGTACTTC. Translating it yields CASSVVHRGSEQYF. The V call is TRBV9, the J call TRBJ2-7, with 8 bases aligning to TRBD1. The CDR3 extends over 14 amino acids. Looked up from germline, CDR1 is SGDLS and CDR2 is YYNGEE. V was clipped by 0 bases and J by 6 bases; unmatched bases: 5.

Here the CDR3 DNA reads TGTGCCAGCAGTCTAGGCAGCGGGGGGTTCACAGATACGCAGTATTTT. Translated, it gives CASSLGSGGFTDTQYF. V and J are TRBV4-2 and TRBJ2-3; TRBD2 matches at 9 bases. The CDR3 is 16 amino acids. Germline values: CDR1 LGHNA, CDR2 YNFKEQ. Germline trimming cut 6 bases from V and 2 bases from J; bases unmatched to any gene: 9.

V usage is TRBV6-5 and J usage is TRBJ2-1; TRBD1 matches 11 bases. Germline CDR1 MNHEY, CDR2 SVGAGI. The CDR3 contains 15 residues. Trimming took 6 bases from V and 6 from J; bases not matched to a gene: 7. The CDR3 DNA reads as TGTGCCAGCAGGGCGGACAGGGGGCCTACCAATGAGCAGTTCTTC. Translating gives CASRADRGPTNEQFF.

In the case of this clone: The germline gene is not matched at one end of the junction; a read error may be the cause. CDR3 DNA: TGTGCCAGCACCGCTGGGACAGAGGATGGCCACACCTTC. This encodes CASTAGTEDGHTF. V usage is TRBV27 and J usage is TRBJ1-2, with 7 positions matching TRBD1. Germline loops: CDR1 MNHEY, CDR2 SMNVEV (reference sequence). CDR3 length: 13 amino acids.

The chain is built from TRBV4-3 and TRBJ1-4; maybe TRBD1 (6 bases). The V end lost 4 bases, the J end lost 2 bases, and 20 bases lay between the germline ends. In germline, CDR1 is LGHNA, CDR2 YSLEER. This CDR3 has 18 amino acids. The CDR3 DNA reads as TGCGCCAGCAGCCCTCACTCAGGGGTAAAAGGGACTAATGAAAAACTGTTTTTT. It codes for CASSPHSGVKGTNEKLFF.

J is TRBJ2-7 and V is TRBV6-5, with TRBD2 as a possible D gene (5 bases). The CDR3 consists of 13 residues. V lost 2 bases, J lost 2 bases, and 7 bases lay in between. The germline CDR1 and CDR2 sequences are MNHEY and SVGAGI. The CDR3 region is CASSYGSTYEQYF. The CDR3 DNA is TGTGCCAGCAGTTACGGGAGTACCTACGAGCAGTACTTC.

This clone was seen just once. This chain joins TRBV5-1 and TRBJ1-1, with 9 bases fitting TRBD1. This CDR3 is built from 15 residues. The germline gives CDR1 SGHRS, CDR2 YFSETQ. With 3 bases clipped from V and 4 bases from J, the junction kept 7 bases outside the gene matches. The DNA of the CDR3 is TGCGCCAGCAGCTCCTGGGACAGGGCGAGCACTGAAGCTTTCTTT. Translation: CASSSWDRASTEAFF.

The V gene is TRBV4-1, the J gene TRBJ2-5, with 10 bases matching TRBD2. V lost 1 base, J lost 9 bases, and 14 bases stayed unmatched. This CDR3 spans 17 amino acids. The V gene's germline CDR1 is MGHRA and CDR2 YSYEKL. CDR3 sequence: CASSQGDPGLARGAQYF. CDR3 in DNA: TGCGCCAGCAGCCAAGGGGACCCGGGACTAGCGAGGGGGGCCCAGTACTTC.

This chain connects TRBV5-1 to TRBJ1-1, with TRBD1 matching 9 bases. The CDR3 totals 14 residues. Germline loops: CDR1 SGHRS, CDR2 YFSETQ. J gave up 2 bases and V 5 bases, and 4 bases lay outside the gene matches. CDR3 region: CASRATGGNTEAFF. Here the CDR3 DNA reads TGCGCCAGCAGAGCTACAGGGGGCAACACTGAAGCTTTCTTT. Filled out from reference TRBV5-1 and TRBJ1-1, the complete variable domain reads KAGVTQTPRYLIKTRGQQVTLSCSPISGHRSVSWYQQTPGQGLQFLFEYFSETQRNKGNFPGRFSGRQFSNSRSEMNVSTLELGDSALYLCASRATGGNTEAFFGQGTRLTVV.

This clone was detected a few times. CDR3 DNA sequence: TGCAGTGCCCTACAGGTTATAACTTTCTTT. The encoded protein is CSALQVITFF. V is TRBV20-1 and J is TRBJ1-1; maybe TRBD1 (5 bases). The CDR3 has 10 residues. The germline V gene encodes CDR1 DFQATT and CDR2 SNEGSKA (reference sequence). The V end lost 6 bases, the J end lost 12 bases, and 14 bases lay between the germline ends.

The chain employs TRBV19 and TRBJ1-5; TRBD1 might be the D (5 bases). Germline V gene data show CDR1 as LNHDA and CDR2 as SQIVND (reference sequence). The CDR3 consists of 16 residues. V was pared by 3 bases and J by 0 bases, with 12 bases between. The CDR3 spells CASSIGGLYSNQPQHF. The CDR3 coding sequence is TGTGCCAGTAGTATTGGGGGACTTTATAGCAATCAGCCCCAGCATTTT.